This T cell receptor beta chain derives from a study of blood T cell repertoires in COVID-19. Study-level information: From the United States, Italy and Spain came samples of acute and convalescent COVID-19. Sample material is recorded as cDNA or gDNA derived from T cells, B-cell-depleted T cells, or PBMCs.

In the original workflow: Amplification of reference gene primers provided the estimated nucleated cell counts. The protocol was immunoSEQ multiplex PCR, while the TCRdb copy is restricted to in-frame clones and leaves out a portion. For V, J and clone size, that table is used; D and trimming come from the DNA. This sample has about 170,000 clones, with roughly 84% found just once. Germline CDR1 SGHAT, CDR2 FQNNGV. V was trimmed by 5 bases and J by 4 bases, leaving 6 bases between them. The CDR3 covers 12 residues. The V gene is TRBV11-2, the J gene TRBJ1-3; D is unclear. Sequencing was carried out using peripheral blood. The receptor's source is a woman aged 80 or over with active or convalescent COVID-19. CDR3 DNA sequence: TGTGCCAGCAGCCCCGTAGGAAACACCATATATTTT. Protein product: CASSPVGNTIYF. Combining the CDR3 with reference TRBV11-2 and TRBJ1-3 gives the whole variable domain EAGVAQSPRYKIIEKRQSVAFWCNPISGHATLYWYQQILGQGPKLLIQFQNNGVVDDSQLPKDRFSAERLKGVDSTLKIQPAKLEDSAVYLCASSPVGNTIYFGEGSWLTVV.